This passage covers 6 T cell receptor beta chains from one sample sequenced in a study of blood T cell repertoires in COVID-19. Here immunoSEQ multiplex PCR was the method, and the copy in TCRdb shows in-frame clones only, minus some. The sample has around 59,000 clones, around 90% seen once. Sequencing input: peripheral blood. All receptors come from a man in his fifties or sixties with acute or convalescent COVID-19.

The chain combines TRBV9 with TRBJ1-6; D perhaps matches TRBD1 (5 bases). Germline CDR1 reads SGDLS; CDR2 reads YYNGEE. The CDR3 has 15 amino acids. V gave up 4 bases and J gave up 9 bases, with 17 bases separating them. The CDR3 nucleotides are TGTGCCAGCAGCTCTCAAACAGGCTCGGGTTCACCCCTCCACTTT. Protein: CASSSQTGSGSPLHF.

Concerning this clone: This sample also contains other DNA sequences that code for the same CDR3. V and J are TRBV7-3 and TRBJ2-1, with D perhaps TRBD2 (5 bases). The V gene lost 3 bases and the J gene lost 4 bases, with 13 bases spanning the gap. This CDR3 has 15 amino acids. Germline V lookup: CDR1 SGHTA, CDR2 FQGTGA. The CDR3 coding sequence is TGTGCCAGCAGCTTCGGGCGGGCGTCATACAATGAGCAGTTCTTC. Protein: CASSFGRASYNEQFF.

In this sample, this clone turned up once. The chain is built from TRBV25-1 and TRBJ1-2; D uncertain. Germline V gene sequence: CDR1 MGHDK, CDR2 SYGVNS. CDR3 length: 13 residues. The ends were cut back, 1 base at V and 2 bases at J, with 5 bases in the middle. The CDR3 DNA sequence: TGTGCCAGCAGTGAATCAGTCAACTATGGCTACACCTTC. It is translated as CASSESVNYGYTF.

The CDR3 is CASSSQGARGETQYF. The DNA for the CDR3 is TGTGCCAGCAGTTCCCAAGGGGCGCGGGGGGAGACCCAGTACTTC. J is TRBJ2-5 and V is TRBV28, with 7 bases aligning to TRBD2. The ends lost 4 bases at V and 5 bases at J; junction bases unmatched: 10. There are 15 residues in the CDR3. Germline V gives CDR1 MDHEN, CDR2 SYDVKM.

This clone was found once. The rearrangement uses TRBV12-5 and TRBJ1-5; D gene unclear. There are 13 residues in the CDR3. Trimming cost V 3 bases and J 1 base, with 4 bases left between them. Germline V gene lookup returns CDR1 LGHNT and CDR2 FRNRAP. The CDR3 spells CASGLESNQPQHF. CDR3 sequence (DNA): TGTGCTAGTGGTTTAGAGAGCAATCAGCCCCAGCATTTT.

The chain links TRBV4-2 to TRBJ1-2, with 9 nucleotides matching TRBD1. CDR3 length: 16 amino acids. With V trimmed by 8 bases and J by 4 bases, 14 bases remained unmatched. Per germline, CDR1 LGHNA and CDR2 YNFKEQ. The CDR3 loop is CASRHRDRVFSYGYTF. The CDR3 region has the DNA TGTGCCAGCCGACACCGGGACAGGGTATTTTCCTATGGCTACACCTTC.